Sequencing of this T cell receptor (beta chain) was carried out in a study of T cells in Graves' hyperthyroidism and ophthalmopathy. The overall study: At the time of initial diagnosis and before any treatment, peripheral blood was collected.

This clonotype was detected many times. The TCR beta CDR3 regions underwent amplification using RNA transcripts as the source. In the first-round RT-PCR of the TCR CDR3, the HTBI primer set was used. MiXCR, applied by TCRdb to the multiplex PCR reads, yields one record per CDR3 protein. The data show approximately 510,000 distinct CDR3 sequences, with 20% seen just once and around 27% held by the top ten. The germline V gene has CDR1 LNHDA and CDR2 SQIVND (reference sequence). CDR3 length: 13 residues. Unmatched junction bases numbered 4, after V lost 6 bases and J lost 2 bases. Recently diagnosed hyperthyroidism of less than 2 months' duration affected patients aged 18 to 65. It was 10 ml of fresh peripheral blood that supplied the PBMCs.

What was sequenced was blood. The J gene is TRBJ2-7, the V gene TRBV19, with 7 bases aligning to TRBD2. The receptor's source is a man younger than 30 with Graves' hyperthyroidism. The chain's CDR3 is CASSAGTTYEQYF. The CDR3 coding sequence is TGTGCCAGTAGCGCAGGGACTACCTACGAGCAGTACTTC.